The rows below give T cell receptor beta chains drawn from one sample of a study of T cells in Graves' hyperthyroidism and ophthalmopathy. TCRdb independently ran MiXCR on the multiplex PCR reads; one entry per CDR3 protein. The table has approximately 420,000 distinct CDR3 sequences, roughly an eighth seen once; the top ten hold 4% to 6.5%. The sample was blood. The receptor source for this set is a woman younger than 30 with Graves' hyperthyroidism. CDR3s include the opening cysteine and the closing phenylalanine or tryptophan. The order of the fields is clone size, D gene, V gene, J gene, CDR3 protein, CDR3 DNA. D genes are given only for firm matches. Clone size is given for some rows only: seen once, a few or many times, or a class if the clone is expanded.

-	TRBD1	TRBV9	TRBJ1-2	CASSAGGVYGYTF	TGTGCCAGCAGCGCAGGGGGAGTCTATGGCTACACCTTC
-	-	TRBV20-1	TRBJ2-7	CSASPEASAEEQYF	TGCAGTGCCTCTCCCGAAGCTAGCGCTGAAGAGCAGTACTTC
many	TRBD1	TRBV28	TRBJ2-7	CASMGQGVDAAYEQYF	TGTGCCAGCATGGGACAGGGCGTAGACGCAGCCTACGAGCAGTACTTC
-	-	TRBV10-1	TRBJ1-1	CASRRGTETEAFF	TGCGCCAGCAGAAGGGGTACAGAAACTGAAGCTTTCTTT
few	-	TRBV30	TRBJ1-3	CAWSPTPGSIYF	TGTGCCTGGAGTCCCACCCCAGGGTCCATATATTTT
many	-	TRBV28	TRBJ1-1	CASSPGPLNTEAFF	TGTGCCAGCAGTCCCGGGCCGTTGAACACTGAAGCTTTCTTT
many	-	TRBV2	TRBJ2-1	CASSVLHYNEQFF	TGTGCCAGCAGTGTATTGCACTACAATGAGCAGTTCTTC
-	-	TRBV29-1	TRBJ1-1	CSVHSRGRNTEAFF	TGCAGCGTCCATTCAAGGGGGAGGAACACTGAAGCTTTCTTT
many	-	TRBV20-1	TRBJ1-1	CSASVNTEAFF	TGCAGTGCTAGTGTGAACACTGAAGCTTTCTTT
-	-	TRBV10-3	TRBJ2-2	CAISERTDPAGLFF	TGTGCCATCAGTGAGAGAACGGACCCCGCCGGCTTGTTTTTT
few	-	TRBV11-2	TRBJ2-1	CASSYGTNHSYNEQFF	TGTGCCAGCAGTTACGGAACTAACCACTCCTACAATGAGCAGTTCTTC